A selection of T cell receptor beta chains follows, all from one sample in a study of T cells in Graves' hyperthyroidism and ophthalmopathy. MiXCR was run by TCRdb on the multiplex PCR reads, yielding one entry per CDR3 protein. The table includes hundreds of thousands of distinct CDR3 sequences, about 16% detected once. Source material: blood. The source of these receptors is a woman under 30 with Graves' ophthalmopathy. The CDR3 runs from the conserved cysteine through the conserved F or W. Fields, in order: V gene, clone size, D gene, J gene, CDR3 DNA, CDR3 protein. The D gene is left open where the match is weak. Some rows mark clone size as missing; the rest say once, few, many or name a class of expanded clone.

v_gene: TRBV5-1; abundance: few; d_gene: NA; j_gene: TRBJ2-3; CDR3nt: TGCGCCAGCAGCTCCAGGGCAGATACGCAGTATTTT; CDR3aa: CASSSRADTQYF
v_gene: TRBV2; abundance: many; d_gene: TRBD1; j_gene: TRBJ1-2; CDR3nt: TGTGCCAGCACTATCCGGGACAGGGCCTATGGCTACACCTTC; CDR3aa: CASTIRDRAYGYTF
v_gene: TRBV10-2; abundance: many; d_gene: TRBD1; j_gene: TRBJ2-1; CDR3nt: TGCGCCAGCAGTAGAGGACAGGGGGCAGGGAATGAGCAGTTCTTC; CDR3aa: CASSRGQGAGNEQFF
v_gene: TRBV19; abundance: few; d_gene: TRBD1; j_gene: TRBJ1-1; CDR3nt: TGTGCCAGTAGGGAGGGACAGGGGGCTGCTGAAGCTTTCTTT; CDR3aa: CASREGQGAAEAFF
v_gene: TRBV27; abundance: NA; d_gene: TRBD2; j_gene: TRBJ2-7; CDR3nt: TGTGCCAGCAGCCCTTCTAGCGGGAGGTCCCGAAGCTCCTACGAGCAGTACTTC; CDR3aa: CASSPSSGRSRSSYEQYF
v_gene: TRBV12-3/TRBV12-4; abundance: once; d_gene: NA; j_gene: TRBJ1-1; CDR3nt: TGTGCCAGCAGTTTGTGGTTTGGGACTGAAGCTTTCTTT; CDR3aa: CASSLWFGTEAFF
v_gene: TRBV28; abundance: NA; d_gene: NA; j_gene: TRBJ1-1; CDR3nt: TGTGCCAGCAGTGACCCCTCCACGGGGGAAGCTTTCTTT; CDR3aa: CASSDPSTGEAFF
v_gene: TRBV7-2; abundance: many; d_gene: NA; j_gene: TRBJ2-3; CDR3nt: TGTGCCAGCAGCGAGACTAGGCCAGATACGCAGTATTTT; CDR3aa: CASSETRPDTQYF
v_gene: TRBV4-3; abundance: NA; d_gene: TRBD2; j_gene: TRBJ2-1; CDR3nt: TGCGCCAGCAGCCAACTCCCTAGCGGCTCCTACAATGAGCAGTTCTTC; CDR3aa: CASSQLPSGSYNEQFF
v_gene: TRBV5-1; abundance: few; d_gene: NA; j_gene: TRBJ1-4; CDR3nt: TGCGCCAGCAGCCTTCAAGGGACGGATTACCAGAGGGGGGCAACTAATGAAAAACTGTTTTTT; CDR3aa: CASSLQGTDYQRGATNEKLFF
v_gene: TRBV9; abundance: few; d_gene: TRBD1; j_gene: TRBJ1-4; CDR3nt: TGTGCCAGCAGCGCCGGACAGGGAGTGATTGGAGAAAAACTGTTTTTT; CDR3aa: CASSAGQGVIGEKLFF
v_gene: TRBV7-8; abundance: many; d_gene: TRBD1; j_gene: TRBJ2-3; CDR3nt: TGTGCCAGCAGCTTGACAGGGCCGGGAGATACGCAGTATTTT; CDR3aa: CASSLTGPGDTQYF
v_gene: TRBV29-1; abundance: many; d_gene: NA; j_gene: TRBJ2-3; CDR3nt: TGCAGCGTTGGGCTGGAGACAGATACGCAGTATTTT; CDR3aa: CSVGLETDTQYF
v_gene: TRBV11-2; abundance: many; d_gene: TRBD1; j_gene: TRBJ1-2; CDR3nt: TGTGCCAGCAGCTTGGGACAGGGGGCTGACTATGGCTACACCTTC; CDR3aa: CASSLGQGADYGYTF
v_gene: TRBV18; abundance: many; d_gene: NA; j_gene: TRBJ1-3; CDR3nt: TGTGCCAGCTCACCACCGGTTGGGTACTCTGGAAACACCATATATTTT; CDR3aa: CASSPPVGYSGNTIYF
v_gene: TRBV28; abundance: many; d_gene: NA; j_gene: TRBJ1-1; CDR3nt: TGTGCCAGCAGCATCAGGGGTCGGAACACTGAAGCTTTCTTT; CDR3aa: CASSIRGRNTEAFF